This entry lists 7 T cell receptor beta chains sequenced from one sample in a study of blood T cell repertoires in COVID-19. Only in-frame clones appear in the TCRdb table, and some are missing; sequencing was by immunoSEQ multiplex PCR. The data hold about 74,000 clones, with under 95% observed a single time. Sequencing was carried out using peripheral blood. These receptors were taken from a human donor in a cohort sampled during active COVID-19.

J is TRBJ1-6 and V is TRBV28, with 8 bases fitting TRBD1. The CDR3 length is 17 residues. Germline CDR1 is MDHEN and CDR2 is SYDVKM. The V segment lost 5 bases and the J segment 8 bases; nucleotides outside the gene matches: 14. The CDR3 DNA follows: TGTGCCAGCAGTCCCCGGGGGACAGGTAGGGGGGATTCACCCCTCCACTTT. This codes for CASSPRGTGRGDSPLHF.

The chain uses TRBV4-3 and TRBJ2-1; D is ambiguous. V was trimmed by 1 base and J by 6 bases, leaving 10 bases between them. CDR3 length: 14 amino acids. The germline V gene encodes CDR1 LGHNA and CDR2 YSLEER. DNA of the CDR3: TGCGCCAGCAGCCAAGTCCGACAATCCAATGAGCAGTTCTTC. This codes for CASSQVRQSNEQFF.

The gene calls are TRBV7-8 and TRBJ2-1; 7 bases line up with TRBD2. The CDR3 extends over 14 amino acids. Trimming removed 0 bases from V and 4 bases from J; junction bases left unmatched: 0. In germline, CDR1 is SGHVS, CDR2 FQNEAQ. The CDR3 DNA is TGTGCCAGCAGCTTAGCGGGAGGGTACAATGAGCAGTTCTTC. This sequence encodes CASSLAGGYNEQFF. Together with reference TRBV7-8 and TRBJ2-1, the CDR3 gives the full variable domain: GAGVSQSPRYKVAKRGQDVALRCDPISGHVSLFWYQQALGQGPEFLTYFQNEAQLDKSGLPSDRFFAERPEGSVSTLKIQRTQQEDSAVYLCASSLAGGYNEQFFGPGTRLTVL.

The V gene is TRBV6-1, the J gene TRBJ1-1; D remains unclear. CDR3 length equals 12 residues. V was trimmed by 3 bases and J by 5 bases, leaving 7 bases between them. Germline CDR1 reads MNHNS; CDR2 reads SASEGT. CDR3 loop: CASSEAGTEAFF. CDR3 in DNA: TGTGCCAGCAGTGAGGCGGGGACTGAAGCTTTCTTT.

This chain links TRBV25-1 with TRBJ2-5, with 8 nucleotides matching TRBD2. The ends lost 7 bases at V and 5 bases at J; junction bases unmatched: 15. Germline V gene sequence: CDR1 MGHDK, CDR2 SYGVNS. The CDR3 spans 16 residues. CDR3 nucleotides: TGTGCCAGCACCAAGACCCATGGCGGGAGGACGGAGACCCAGTACTTC. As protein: CASTKTHGGRTETQYF. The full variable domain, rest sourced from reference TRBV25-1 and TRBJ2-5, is EADIYQTPRYLVIGTGKKITLECSQTMGHDKMYWYQQDPGMELHLIHYSYGVNSTEKGDLSSESTVSRIRTEHFPLTLESARPSHTSQYLCASTKTHGGRTETQYFGPGTRLLVL.

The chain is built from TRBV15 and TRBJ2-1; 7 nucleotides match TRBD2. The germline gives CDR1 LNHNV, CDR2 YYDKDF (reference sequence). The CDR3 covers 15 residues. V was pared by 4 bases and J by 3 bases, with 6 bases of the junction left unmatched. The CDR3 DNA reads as TGTGCCACCAGCAATGAGGGGAGGGTCTACAATGAGCAGTTCTTC. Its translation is CATSNEGRVYNEQFF.

CDR3 residues: CASSWGQGARELFF. The CDR3, as DNA: TGTGCCAGCAGTTGGGGACAGGGGGCGAGGGAGCTGTTTTTT. This chain connects TRBV27 to TRBJ2-2; 12 nucleotides align to TRBD1. Germline CDR1 reads MNHEY; CDR2 reads SMNVEV (reference sequence). With 4 bases clipped from V and 9 bases from J, the junction kept 3 bases outside the gene matches. CDR3 length: 14 residues.